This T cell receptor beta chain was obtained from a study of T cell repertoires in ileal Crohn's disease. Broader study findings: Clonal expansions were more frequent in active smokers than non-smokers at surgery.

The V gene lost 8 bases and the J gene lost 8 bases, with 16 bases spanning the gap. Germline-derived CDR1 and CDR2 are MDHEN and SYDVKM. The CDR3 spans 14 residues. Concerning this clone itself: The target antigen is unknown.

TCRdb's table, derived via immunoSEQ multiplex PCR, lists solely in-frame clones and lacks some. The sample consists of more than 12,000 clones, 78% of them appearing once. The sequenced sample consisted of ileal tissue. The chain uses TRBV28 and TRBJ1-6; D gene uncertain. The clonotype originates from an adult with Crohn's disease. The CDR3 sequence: CASFDSGIHSPLHF. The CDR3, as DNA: TGTGCCAGCTTTGATTCGGGGATTCATTCACCCCTCCACTTT.